The 12 T cell receptor beta chains reported below all come from one sample, sequenced in a study of regulatory T cells in long-lasting Graves disease. Sample time point: persistent/refractory GD, antithyroid drugs over 5 years with positive TRAb. With RNA extracted from PBMCs as input, the TCR library was made. With iRepertoire HTBI primers and Arm-PCR of CDR3 regions, TCR beta libraries were built. TCRdb redid the calling of the multiplex PCR reads with MiXCR, one entry per CDR3 protein. The repertoire holds roughly 500,000 distinct CDR3 sequences, with around a fifth as singletons. Sequenced material: peripheral blood mononuclear cells (PBMCs), taken when the disease was refractory, from a patient treated with antithyroid drugs. These receptor sequences come from a female donor with Graves disease.

Many counts were recorded for this clonotype. Germline and junction disagree at one end, which may indicate a read error. The chain joins TRBV7-9 to TRBJ2-7; TRBD1 might be the D (6 bases). The CDR3 contains 13 residues. CDR1 is SEHNR and CDR2 is FQNEAQ in the germline V gene (reference sequence). The CDR3 DNA reads as TGTGCCAGCAGCCCCTCTGAGACATCAGGGGACCAATTC. Protein sequence: CASSPSETSGDQF. The full variable domain, in which reference TRBV7-9 and TRBJ2-7 provide the parts outside the CDR3, is DTGVSQNPRHKITKRGQNVTFRCDPISEHNRLYWYRQTLGQGPEFLTYFQNEAQLEKSRLLSDRFSAERPKGSFSTLEIQRTEQGDSAMYLCASSPSETSGDQFGPGTRLTVT.

The gene calls are TRBV10-3 and TRBJ2-3; 12 bases are a match to TRBD2. J was trimmed by 4 bases and V by 6 bases; bases with no gene match: 2. The length of the CDR3 is 14 residues. Germline lookup yields CDR1 ENHRY and CDR2 SYGVKD. The CDR3 protein is CAIRTSGGPDTQYF. The DNA for the CDR3 is TGTGCCATCAGGACTAGCGGGGGTCCAGATACGCAGTATTTT.

This clonotype was recorded at least ten times. The chain links TRBV19 to TRBJ2-7; 14 bases map to TRBD2. V lost 5 bases to trimming and J lost 5 bases; unmatched junction nucleotides: 5. The CDR3 has 15 residues. In germline, CDR1 is LNHDA, CDR2 SQIVND (reference sequence). The CDR3, as DNA: TGTGCCAGTAGTGCGGGACTAGCGGGAGTCGACGAGCAGTACTTC. Translated, it gives CASSAGLAGVDEQYF. Drawing the rest from reference TRBV19 and TRBJ2-7, the complete variable domain is DGGITQSPKYLFRKEGQNVTLSCEQNLNHDAMYWYRQDPGQGLRLIYYSQIVNDFQKGDIAEGYSVSREKKESFPLTVTSAQKNPTAFYLCASSAGLAGVDEQYFGPGTRLTVT.

The chain carries TRBV5-1 and TRBJ2-3; D perhaps matches TRBD1 (5 bases). Per the germline V gene, CDR1 is SGHRS and CDR2 is YFSETQ. V dropped 2 bases and J dropped 4 bases, with 11 bases sitting between them. There are 14 residues in the CDR3. The CDR3 DNA follows: TGCGCCAGCAGCTTCCAGGGCCCCCCAGATACGCAGTATTTT. Amino acids: CASSFQGPPDTQYF.

Ten or more counts support this clonotype. This CDR3 reads CASSSLAAVTNYGYTF. In nucleotides, the CDR3 is TGCGCCAGCAGCTCCCTGGCGGCGGTGACTAACTATGGCTACACCTTC. The chain links TRBV5-1 to TRBJ1-2; D call uncertain. CDR3 size: 16 residues. Germline CDR1 is SGHRS and CDR2 is YFSETQ. Deletions cut 3 bases from V and 0 bases from J, with 15 bases between.

The chain couples TRBV2 to TRBJ1-5; TRBD1 matches 10 bases. From germline, CDR1 is SNHLY and CDR2 FYNNEI. V was clipped by 5 bases and J by 5 bases; unmatched bases: 6. The CDR3 is 15 residues long. CDR3 coding DNA: TGTGCCAGCAGTTGGGACAGGGGAATTTATCAGCCCCAGCATTTT. It yields the protein CASSWDRGIYQPQHF. Together with reference TRBV2 and TRBJ1-5, the CDR3 gives the full variable domain: EPEVTQTPSHQVTQMGQEVILRCVPISNHLYFYWYRQILGQKVEFLVSFYNNEISEKSEIFDDQFSVERPDGSNFTLKIRSTKLEDSAMYFCASSWDRGIYQPQHFGDGTRLSIL.

This clonotype was observed at least ten times. V gene TRBV2 combines with J gene TRBJ2-7, with 8 bases fitting TRBD1. Germline lookup yields CDR1 SNHLY and CDR2 FYNNEI. The CDR3 is made up of 12 amino acids. Losses at the gene ends were 8 bases for V and 6 bases for J; bases not matched to a gene: 6. CDR3 loop: CASRDRSPEQYF. Here the CDR3 DNA reads TGTGCCAGCCGGGACAGGTCCCCCGAGCAGTACTTC.

The chain has TRBV28 and TRBJ1-6; the match to TRBD1 covers 7 bases. V trimming: 4 bases; J trimming: 5 bases; junction bases outside the gene matches: 5. Germline CDR1 is MDHEN and CDR2 is SYDVKM. CDR3 length: 15 amino acids. The CDR3 bases are TGTGCCAGCAGTTCACCGACAGGGAATAATTCACCCCTCCACTTT. Its protein product is CASSSPTGNNSPLHF.

This clonotype appeared a few times. This rearrangement joins TRBV30 to TRBJ2-5; 11 positions match TRBD2. The V and J ends lost 2 bases and 5 bases, in that order; junction bases with no gene match: 7. The CDR3 extends over 15 amino acids. CDR1 is GTSNPN, CDR2 SVGIG, per germline (reference sequence). CDR3 protein: CAWSMGLAVPETQYF. CDR3 nucleotide sequence: TGTGCCTGGAGTATGGGACTAGCGGTTCCGGAGACCCAGTACTTC.

This chain connects TRBV5-6 to TRBJ2-7, with D possibly matching TRBD2 (6 bases). The CDR3 totals 14 residues. Trimming shortened V by 6 bases and J by 2 bases, and 15 bases separated the two germline ends. In germline, CDR1 is SGHDT, CDR2 YYEEEE. The CDR3 sequence: CASTGGTGAYEQYF. The DNA for the CDR3 is TGTGCCAGCACCGGAGGGACGGGGGCCTACGAGCAGTACTTC.

In the case of this clonotype: A clone one base away is much larger, so this may be a read error. This chain uses TRBV6-2 or TRBV6-3 with TRBJ2-6, with 10 bases fitting TRBD1. Germline V gene lookup returns CDR1 MNHEY and CDR2 SVGEGT. V dropped 4 bases and J dropped 0; count of bases not matched to a gene: 3. The CDR3 is 17 residues long. The CDR3 bases are TGTGCCAGCAGTTGGACAGGGGGAAACTCTGGGGCCAACGTCCTGACTTTC. It yields the protein CASSWTGGNSGANVLTF.

This clonotype was detected ten times or more. CDR3: CASSSGQGLRETQYF. CDR3 nucleotides: TGTGCCAGCAGTTCGGGACAGGGGTTGAGAGAGACCCAGTACTTC. The chain uses TRBV28 and TRBJ2-5, with 10 bases matching TRBD1. From germline, CDR1 is MDHEN and CDR2 SYDVKM. The CDR3 totals 15 residues. V lost 4 bases and J lost 4; bases outside the gene matches: 6.